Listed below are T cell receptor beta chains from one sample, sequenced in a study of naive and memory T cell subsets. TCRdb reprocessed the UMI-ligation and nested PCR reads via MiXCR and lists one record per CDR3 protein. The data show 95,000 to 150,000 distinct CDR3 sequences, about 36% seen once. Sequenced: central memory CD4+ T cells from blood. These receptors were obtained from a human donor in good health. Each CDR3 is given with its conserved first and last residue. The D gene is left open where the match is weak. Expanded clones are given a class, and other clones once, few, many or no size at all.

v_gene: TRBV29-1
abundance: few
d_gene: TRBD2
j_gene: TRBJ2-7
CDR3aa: CSVRTSGTHLIHEQYF
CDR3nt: TGCAGCGTACGGACTAGCGGTACACATCTGATCCATGAGCAGTACTTC

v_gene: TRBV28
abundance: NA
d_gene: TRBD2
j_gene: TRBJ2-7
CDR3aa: CASTSAGSGSHEQYF
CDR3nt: TGTGCCAGCACGTCGGCCGGTAGCGGGAGCCACGAGCAGTACTTC

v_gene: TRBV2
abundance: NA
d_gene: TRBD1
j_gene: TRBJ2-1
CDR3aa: CASERTGGNVYNEQFF
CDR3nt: TGTGCCAGCGAGAGGACAGGGGGTAATGTCTACAATGAGCAGTTCTTC

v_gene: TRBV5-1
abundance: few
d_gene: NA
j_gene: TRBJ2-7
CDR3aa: CASSLEGGGSNEQYF
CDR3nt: TGCGCCAGCAGCTTGGAGGGTGGAGGATCTAACGAGCAGTACTTC

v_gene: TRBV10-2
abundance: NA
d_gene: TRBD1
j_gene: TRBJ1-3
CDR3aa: CASRDEGTGRRNTIYF
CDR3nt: TGCGCCAGCAGAGACGAAGGGACAGGGAGAAGAAACACCATATATTTT

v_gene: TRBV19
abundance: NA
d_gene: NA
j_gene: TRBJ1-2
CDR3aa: CASSYRNYGYTF
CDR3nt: TGTGCCAGTAGTTACAGGAACTATGGCTACACCTTC

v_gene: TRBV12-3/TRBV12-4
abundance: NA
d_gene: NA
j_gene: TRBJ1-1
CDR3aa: CASSSTALSAFF
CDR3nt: TGTGCCAGCAGTTCAACAGCGTTATCAGCTTTCTTT

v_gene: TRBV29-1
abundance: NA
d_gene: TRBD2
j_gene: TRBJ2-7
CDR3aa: CSVRLAGGLRYEQYF
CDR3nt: TGCAGCGTTCGACTAGCGGGAGGCCTCCGCTACGAGCAGTACTTC

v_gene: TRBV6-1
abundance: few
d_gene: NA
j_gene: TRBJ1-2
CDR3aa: CASSEAWGYTF
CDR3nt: TGTGCCAGCAGTGAAGCTTGGGGCTACACCTTC

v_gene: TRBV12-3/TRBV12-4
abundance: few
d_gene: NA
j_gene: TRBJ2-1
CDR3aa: CASSPLGAGVSEQFF
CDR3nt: TGTGCCAGCAGTCCCCTGGGGGCGGGAGTTAGTGAGCAGTTCTTC

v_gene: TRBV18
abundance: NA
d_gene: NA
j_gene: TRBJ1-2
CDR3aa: CASSPSMGLFYGYTF
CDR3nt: TGTGCCAGCTCACCATCGATGGGGCTCTTCTATGGCTACACCTTC

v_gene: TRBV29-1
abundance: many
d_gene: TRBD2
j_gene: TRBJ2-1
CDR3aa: CSVGTSGRYNEQFF
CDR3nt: TGCAGCGTTGGGACTAGCGGGAGATACAATGAGCAGTTCTTC

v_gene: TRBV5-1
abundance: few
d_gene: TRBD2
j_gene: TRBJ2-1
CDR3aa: CASSTGLAGVNEQFF
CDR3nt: TGCGCCAGCAGCACCGGACTAGCGGGAGTTAATGAGCAGTTCTTC

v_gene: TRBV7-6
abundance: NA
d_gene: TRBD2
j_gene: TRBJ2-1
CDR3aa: CASSLEGTSGRSEQFF
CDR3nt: TGTGCCAGCAGCTTAGAAGGGACTAGCGGGAGGAGTGAGCAGTTCTTC

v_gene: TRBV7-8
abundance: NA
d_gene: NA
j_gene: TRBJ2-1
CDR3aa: CASSPGDYHEQFF
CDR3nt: TGTGCCAGCAGCCCAGGGGACTATCATGAGCAGTTCTTC

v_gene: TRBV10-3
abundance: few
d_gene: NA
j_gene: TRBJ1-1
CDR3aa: CAISVRNTEAFF
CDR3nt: TGTGCCATCAGTGTTAGGAACACTGAAGCTTTCTTT

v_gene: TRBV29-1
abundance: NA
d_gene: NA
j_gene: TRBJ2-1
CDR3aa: CSAGSDEQFF
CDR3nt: TGCAGTGCAGGGTCCGATGAGCAGTTCTTC

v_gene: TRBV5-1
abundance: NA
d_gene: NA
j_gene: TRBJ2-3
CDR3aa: CASSLARGFRTDTQYF
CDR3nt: TGCGCCAGCAGCTTGGCTCGGGGGTTCCGCACAGATACGCAGTATTTT

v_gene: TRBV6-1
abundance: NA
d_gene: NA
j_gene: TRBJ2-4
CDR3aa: CASSEGGVVQYF
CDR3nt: TGTGCCAGCAGTGAAGGTGGGGTAGTCCAGTACTTC

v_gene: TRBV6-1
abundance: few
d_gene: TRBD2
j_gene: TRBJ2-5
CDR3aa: CASSIAGAAQYF
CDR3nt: TGTGCCAGCAGCATAGCGGGAGCGGCCCAGTACTTC

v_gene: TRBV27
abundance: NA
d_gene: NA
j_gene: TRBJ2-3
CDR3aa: CASRPASTDTQYF
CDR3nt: TGTGCCAGCAGACCAGCGAGCACAGATACGCAGTATTTT

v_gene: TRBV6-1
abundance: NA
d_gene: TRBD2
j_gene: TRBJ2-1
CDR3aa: CASSNSGSAEQFF
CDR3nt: TGTGCCAGCAGTAATAGCGGGAGCGCTGAGCAGTTCTTC

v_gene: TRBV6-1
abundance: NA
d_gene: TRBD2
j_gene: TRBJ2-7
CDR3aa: CASKREGLLEQYF
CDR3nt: TGTGCCAGCAAGAGGGAGGGCCTTCTCGAGCAGTACTTC

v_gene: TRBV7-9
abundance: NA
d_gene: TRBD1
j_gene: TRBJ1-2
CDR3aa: CASSPGTGYGYTF
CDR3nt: TGTGCCAGCAGCCCCGGGACAGGGTATGGCTACACCTTC

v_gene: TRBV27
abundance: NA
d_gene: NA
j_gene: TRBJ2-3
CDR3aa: CASSPYRDTDTQYF
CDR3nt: TGTGCCAGCAGTCCCTACAGGGACACAGATACGCAGTATTTT

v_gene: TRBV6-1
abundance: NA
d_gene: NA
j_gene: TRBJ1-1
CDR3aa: CASRVTGKAFF
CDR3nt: TGTGCCAGCAGGGTAACAGGGAAAGCTTTCTTT

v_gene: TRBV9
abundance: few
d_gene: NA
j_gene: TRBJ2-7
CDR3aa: CASSVGLGPYEQYF
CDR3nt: TGTGCCAGCAGCGTGGGACTCGGGCCCTACGAGCAGTACTTC

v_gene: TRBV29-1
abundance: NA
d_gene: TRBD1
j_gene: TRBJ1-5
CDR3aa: CSVRETGVQPQHF
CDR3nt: TGCAGCGTCCGCGAAACAGGGGTTCAGCCCCAGCATTTT

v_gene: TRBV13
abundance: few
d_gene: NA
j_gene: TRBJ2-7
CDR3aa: CASSLADSYEQYF
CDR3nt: TGTGCCAGCAGCCTAGCAGACTCCTACGAGCAGTACTTC

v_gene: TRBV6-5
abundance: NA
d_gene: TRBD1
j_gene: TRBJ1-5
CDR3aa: CATPCRDRGHGNQPQHF
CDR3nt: TGTGCCACCCCCTGTCGGGACAGGGGGCATGGCAATCAGCCCCAGCATTTT

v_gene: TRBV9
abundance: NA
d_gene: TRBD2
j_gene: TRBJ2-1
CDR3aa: CASSPRVAGADEQFF
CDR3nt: TGTGCCAGCAGCCCCCGGGTAGCGGGAGCGGATGAGCAGTTCTTC

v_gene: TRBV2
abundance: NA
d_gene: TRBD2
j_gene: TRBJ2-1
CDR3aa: CASSEWTSGNNEQFF
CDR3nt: TGTGCCAGCAGTGAATGGACTAGCGGAAACAATGAGCAGTTCTTC

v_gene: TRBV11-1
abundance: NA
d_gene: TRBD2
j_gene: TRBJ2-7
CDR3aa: CASSPSRGRLSYEQYF
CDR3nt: TGTGCCAGCAGCCCCTCCCGCGGGAGGCTCTCCTACGAGCAGTACTTC

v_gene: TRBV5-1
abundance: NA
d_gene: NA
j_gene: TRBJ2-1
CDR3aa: CASSSFGPKSGNEQFF
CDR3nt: TGCGCCAGCAGCTCGTTTGGGCCTAAGTCCGGCAATGAGCAGTTCTTC

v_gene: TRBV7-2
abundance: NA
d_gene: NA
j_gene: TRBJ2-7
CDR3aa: CASSLMGGDGAEQYF
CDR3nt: TGTGCCAGCAGCTTAATGGGGGGTGATGGGGCCGAGCAGTACTTC

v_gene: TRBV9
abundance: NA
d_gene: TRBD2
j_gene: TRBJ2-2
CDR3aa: CASSVGGRENTGELFF
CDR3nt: TGTGCCAGCAGCGTAGGCGGGAGGGAGAACACCGGGGAGCTGTTTTTT

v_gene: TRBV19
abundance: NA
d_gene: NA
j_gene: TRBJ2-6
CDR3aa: CASRGRGSGANVLTF
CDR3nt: TGTGCCAGTAGAGGCAGGGGCTCTGGGGCCAACGTCCTGACTTTC

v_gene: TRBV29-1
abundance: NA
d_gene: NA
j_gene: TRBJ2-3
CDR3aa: CSPKSADTQYF
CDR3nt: TGCAGCCCGAAATCAGCAGATACGCAGTATTTT

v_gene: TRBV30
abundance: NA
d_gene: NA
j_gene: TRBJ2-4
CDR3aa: CAWGDQGRAKNIQYF
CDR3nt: TGTGCCTGGGGGGACCAGGGACGAGCCAAAAACATTCAGTACTTC

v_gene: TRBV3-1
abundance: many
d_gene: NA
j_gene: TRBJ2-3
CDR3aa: CASSQVSADTQYF
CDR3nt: TGTGCCAGCAGCCAAGTCTCAGCCGATACGCAGTATTTT

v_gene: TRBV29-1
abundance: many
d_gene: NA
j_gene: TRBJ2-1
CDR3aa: CSVYIVKALYNEQFF
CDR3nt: TGCAGCGTTTATATCGTTAAGGCATTATACAATGAGCAGTTCTTC

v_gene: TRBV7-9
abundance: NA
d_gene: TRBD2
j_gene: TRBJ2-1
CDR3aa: CASGGGRALNEQFF
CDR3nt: TGTGCCAGCGGGGGCGGGAGGGCCTTGAATGAGCAGTTCTTC

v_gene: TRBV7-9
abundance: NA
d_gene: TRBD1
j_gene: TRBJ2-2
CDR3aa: CASSSRGTGKDSNTGELFF
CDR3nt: TGTGCCAGCAGCTCCAGGGGGACAGGGAAAGACTCGAACACCGGGGAGCTGTTTTTT

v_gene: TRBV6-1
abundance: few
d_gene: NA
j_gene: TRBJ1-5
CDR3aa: CASSDNIAANQPQHF
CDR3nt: TGTGCCAGCAGTGACAACATAGCAGCAAATCAGCCCCAGCATTTT

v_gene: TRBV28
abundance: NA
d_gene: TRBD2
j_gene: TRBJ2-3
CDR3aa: CASSIRLAGTDTQYF
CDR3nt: TGTGCCAGCAGTATACGACTAGCTGGCACAGATACGCAGTATTTT

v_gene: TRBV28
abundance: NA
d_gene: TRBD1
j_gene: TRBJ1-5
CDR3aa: CASSSPDRQPQHF
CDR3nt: TGTGCCAGCAGTTCACCGGACAGGCAGCCCCAGCATTTT

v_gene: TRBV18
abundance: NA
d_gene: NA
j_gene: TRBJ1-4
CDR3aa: CASSPGSRDEKLFF
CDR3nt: TGTGCCAGCTCCCCAGGGAGTCGGGATGAAAAACTGTTTTTT

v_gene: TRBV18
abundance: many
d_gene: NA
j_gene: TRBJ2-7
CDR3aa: CASSPRRGHEQYF
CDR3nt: TGTGCCAGCTCACCACGCAGGGGCCACGAGCAGTACTTC

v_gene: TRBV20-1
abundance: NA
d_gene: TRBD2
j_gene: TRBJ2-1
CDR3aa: CSADGLAGGRYNEQFF
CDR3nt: TGCAGTGCCGACGGACTAGCGGGAGGGAGGTACAATGAGCAGTTCTTC

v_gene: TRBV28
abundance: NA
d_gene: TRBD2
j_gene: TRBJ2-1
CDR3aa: CASSLAGKANNEQFF
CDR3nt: TGTGCCAGCAGTCTAGCGGGAAAGGCCAACAATGAGCAGTTCTTC